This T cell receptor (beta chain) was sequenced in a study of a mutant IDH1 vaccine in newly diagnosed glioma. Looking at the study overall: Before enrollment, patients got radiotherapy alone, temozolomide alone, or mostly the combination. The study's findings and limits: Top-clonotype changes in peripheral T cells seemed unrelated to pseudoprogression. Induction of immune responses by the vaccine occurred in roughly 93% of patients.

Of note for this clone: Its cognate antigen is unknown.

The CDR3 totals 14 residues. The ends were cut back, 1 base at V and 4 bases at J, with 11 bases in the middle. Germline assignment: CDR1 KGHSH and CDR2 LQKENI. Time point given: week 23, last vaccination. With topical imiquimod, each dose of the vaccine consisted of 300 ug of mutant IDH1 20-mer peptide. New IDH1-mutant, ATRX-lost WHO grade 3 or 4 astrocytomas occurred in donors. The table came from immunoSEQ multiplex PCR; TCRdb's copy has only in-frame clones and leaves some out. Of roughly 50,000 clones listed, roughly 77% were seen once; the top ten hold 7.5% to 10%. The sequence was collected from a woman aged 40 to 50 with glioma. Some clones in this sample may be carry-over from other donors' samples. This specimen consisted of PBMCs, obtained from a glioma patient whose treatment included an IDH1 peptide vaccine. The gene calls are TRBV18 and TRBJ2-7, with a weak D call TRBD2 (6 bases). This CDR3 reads CASSPRGDPYEQYF. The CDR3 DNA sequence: TGTGCCAGCTCACCACGGGGGGACCCGTACGAGCAGTACTTC.